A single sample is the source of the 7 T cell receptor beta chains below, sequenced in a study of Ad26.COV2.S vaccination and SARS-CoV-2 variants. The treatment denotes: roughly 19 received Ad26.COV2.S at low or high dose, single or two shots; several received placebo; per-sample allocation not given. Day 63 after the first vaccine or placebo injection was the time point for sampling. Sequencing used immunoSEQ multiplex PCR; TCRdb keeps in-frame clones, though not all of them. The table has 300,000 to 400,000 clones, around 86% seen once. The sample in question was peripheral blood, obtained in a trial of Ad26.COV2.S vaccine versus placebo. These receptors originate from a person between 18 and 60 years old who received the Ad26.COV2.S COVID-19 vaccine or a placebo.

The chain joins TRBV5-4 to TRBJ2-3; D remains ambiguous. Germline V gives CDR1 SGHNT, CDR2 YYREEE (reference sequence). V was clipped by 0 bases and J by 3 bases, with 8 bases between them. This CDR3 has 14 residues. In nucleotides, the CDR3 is TGTGCCAGCAGCTTGGGTGCATTGACAGATACGCAGTATTTT. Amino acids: CASSLGALTDTQYF.

The CDR3 spells CASSPNQETQYF. CDR3 DNA sequence: TGTGCCAGCAGCCCTAACCAAGAGACCCAGTACTTC. This chain uses TRBV3-1 (or the pseudogene TRBV3-2) with TRBJ2-5; D call uncertain. Trimming took 4 bases from V and 0 from J, leaving 3 bases between them. Germline CDR1 reads LGHDT; CDR2 reads YNNKEL (reference sequence). The CDR3 length is 12 residues.

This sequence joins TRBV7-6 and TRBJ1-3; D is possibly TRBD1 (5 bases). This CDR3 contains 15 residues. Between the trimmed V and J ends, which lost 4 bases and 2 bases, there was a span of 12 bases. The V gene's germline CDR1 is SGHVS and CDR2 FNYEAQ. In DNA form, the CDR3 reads TGTGCCAGCAGCTCCTCCCAGGGTCCTGGAAACACCATATATTTT. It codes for CASSSSQGPGNTIYF.

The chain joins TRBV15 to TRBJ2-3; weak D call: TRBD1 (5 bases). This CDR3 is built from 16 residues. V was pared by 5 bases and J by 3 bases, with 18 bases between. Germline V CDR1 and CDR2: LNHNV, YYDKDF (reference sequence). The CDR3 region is CATSALDQGVTDTQYF. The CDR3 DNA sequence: TGTGCCACCAGCGCCCTCGACCAAGGGGTGACAGATACGCAGTATTTT.

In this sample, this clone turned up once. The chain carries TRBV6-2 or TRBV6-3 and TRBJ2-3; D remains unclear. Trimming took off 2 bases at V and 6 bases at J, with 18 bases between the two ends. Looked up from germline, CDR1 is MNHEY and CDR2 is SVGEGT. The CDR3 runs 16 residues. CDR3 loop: CASSYGGGYVADTQYF. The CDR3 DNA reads TGTGCCAGCAGTTACGGCGGTGGTTATGTCGCTGATACGCAGTATTTT.

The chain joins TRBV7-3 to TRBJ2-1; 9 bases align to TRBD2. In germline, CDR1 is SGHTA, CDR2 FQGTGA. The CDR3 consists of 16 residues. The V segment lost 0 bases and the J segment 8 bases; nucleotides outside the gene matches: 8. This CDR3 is CASSLTGLAGSDEQFF. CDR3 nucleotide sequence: TGTGCCAGCAGCTTAACGGGGCTAGCGGGGAGTGATGAGCAGTTCTTC. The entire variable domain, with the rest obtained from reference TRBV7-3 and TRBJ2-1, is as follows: GAGVSQTPSNKVTEKGKYVELRCDPISGHTALYWYRQSLGQGPEFLIYFQGTGAADDSGLPNDRFFAVRPEGSVSTLKIQRTERGDSAVYLCASSLTGLAGSDEQFFGPGTRLTVL.

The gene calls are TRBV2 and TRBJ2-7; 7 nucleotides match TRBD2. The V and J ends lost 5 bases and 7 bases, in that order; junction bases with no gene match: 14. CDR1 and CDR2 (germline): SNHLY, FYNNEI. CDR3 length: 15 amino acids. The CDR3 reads CASSLDSGGPGEQYF. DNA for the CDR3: TGTGCCAGCAGTTTAGATTCGGGGGGTCCTGGTGAGCAGTACTTC. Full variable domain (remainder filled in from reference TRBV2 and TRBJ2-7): EPEVTQTPSHQVTQMGQEVILRCVPISNHLYFYWYRQILGQKVEFLVSFYNNEISEKSEIFDDQFSVERPDGSNFTLKIRSTKLEDSAMYFCASSLDSGGPGEQYFGPGTRLTVT.